The 4 T cell receptor beta chains below were found in one sample sequenced in a study of regulatory T cells in long-lasting Graves disease. The TCR beta library used iRepertoire HTBI primers with Arm-PCR amplification of CDR3. Each CDR3 protein is one row after TCRdb ran MiXCR on the multiplex PCR reads. The table includes over 500,000 distinct CDR3 sequences, about 16% detected once. As for time point: newly diagnosed GD, antithyroid drugs for less than 3 months. PBMC RNA served as the TCR library source. These data also featured in a second study, about T cells in Graves' hyperthyroidism and ophthalmopathy.

Sequencing was performed on peripheral blood mononuclear cells (PBMCs), taken at new diagnosis, from a patient treated with antithyroid drugs. The receptors come from a man between 18 and 35 years old with Graves disease.

This chain uses TRBV19 with TRBJ2-5, with 7 positions matching TRBD1. CDR1 is LNHDA, CDR2 SQIVND, per germline (reference sequence). The V segment lost 9 bases and the J segment 1 base; nucleotides outside the gene matches: 14. There are 16 residues in the CDR3. The CDR3 loop is CARQGPGQHCQETQYF. CDR3 nucleotide sequence: TGTGCCAGACAGGGTCCGGGACAGCACTGCCAAGAGACCCAGTACTTC.

The rearrangement uses TRBV12-3 or TRBV12-4 and TRBJ2-7; a possible D gene is TRBD2 (7 bases). V lost 3 bases and J 2 bases, leaving 17 bases between the germline ends. The CDR3 runs to 16 residues. The CDR3 coding sequence is TGTGCCAGCAGTTTGGGGGCGGGAGTGAAGGCCTACGAGCAGTACTTC. Its protein is CASSLGAGVKAYEQYF.

This clonotype was observed many times. This chain joins TRBV11-2 and TRBJ2-1; D ambiguous. This CDR3 region has 13 residues. The germline V gene encodes CDR1 SGHAT and CDR2 FQNNGV. V lost 0 bases and J 11 bases, leaving 11 bases between the germline ends. The CDR3 bases are TGTGCCAGCAGCTTAGATCAGCTAGACAAGCAGTTCTTC. Amino acids: CASSLDQLDKQFF.

This clonotype was picked up a small number of times. The chain joins TRBV11-3 to TRBJ2-1; D uncertain. V gave up 0 bases and J gave up 2 bases, with 17 bases separating them. This CDR3 has 18 amino acids. Germline assignment: CDR1 SGHNT and CDR2 YENEEA. The CDR3 sequence: CASSLDRSQLLTYNEQFF. The CDR3 region has the DNA TGTGCCAGCAGCTTAGACAGGAGTCAGCTCCTCACCTACAATGAGCAGTTCTTC.